The 22 T cell receptor beta chains presented below share a single source sample, sequenced in a study of shared clonotypes between healthy human individuals. TCRdb's copy holds only in-frame clones and misses some; the assay was immunoSEQ multiplex PCR. The sample includes about a million clones, over 75% of them seen just once. Sequenced: memory CD4+ T cells sorted from blood. Subset reported: CD45RA-negative fraction. The receptors originated from a man aged 18 to 30 in good health.

A few counts support this clone. The chain links TRBV27 to TRBJ2-2; a possible D gene is TRBD1 (5 bases). The CDR3 is made up of 14 amino acids. V lost 2 bases, J lost 7 bases, and 11 bases lay in between. Germline loops: CDR1 MNHEY, CDR2 SMNVEV (reference sequence). CDR3 nucleotides: TGTGCCAGCAGTTTAGGGTCAGGGTTCGGGGAGCTGTTTTTT. The encoded protein is CASSLGSGFGELFF.

The chain employs TRBV28 and TRBJ1-5; D is uncertain. This CDR3 has 19 amino acids. Germline CDR1 and CDR2: MDHEN and SYDVKM. V was clipped by 7 bases and J by 3 bases, with 28 bases between them. Here the CDR3 reads CASISHPGQAYSNNQPQHF. CDR3 nucleotide sequence: TGTGCCAGCATTTCACATCCCGGGCAGGCCTATTCGAACAATCAGCCCCAGCATTTT.

This rearrangement joins TRBV19 to TRBJ2-2; D not resolved. V shed 6 bases and J shed 1 base, with 21 bases lying between them. The germline V gene has CDR1 LNHDA and CDR2 SQIVND (reference sequence). This CDR3 is 18 amino acids long. CDR3 loop: CASSRNLVAGGNTGELFF. The CDR3 region has the DNA TGTGCCAGTAGCCGAAATCTAGTAGCTGGCGGGAACACCGGGGAGCTGTTTTTT.

The rearrangement uses TRBV7-6 and TRBJ2-3; 10 bases map to TRBD2. V shed 6 bases, J shed 0 bases, and the junction held 12 bases outside the gene matches. CDR1 SGHVS and CDR2 FNYEAQ come from the germline V gene. The CDR3 has 18 amino acids. CDR3 DNA: TGTGCCAGCAGACGGAGCGGGGGGGGAACACCGAGCACAGATACGCAGTATTTT. This translates into CASRRSGGGTPSTDTQYF.

The chain couples TRBV6-6 to TRBJ1-5, with 7 nucleotides matching TRBD1. The germline V gene has CDR1 MNHNY and CDR2 SVGAGI (reference sequence). The CDR3 is made up of 14 amino acids. The J segment lost 4 bases and the V segment lost 5 bases, leaving 5 bases of the junction unmatched. The CDR3 region has the DNA TGTGCCAGCAGTACTCCGGGACAGAATCAGCCCCAGCATTTT. This sequence encodes CASSTPGQNQPQHF.

The chain couples TRBV7-2 to TRBJ1-2, with D tentatively TRBD1 (5 bases). Germline CDR1 and CDR2: SGHTA and FQGNSA. Deletions cut 5 bases from V and 3 bases from J, with 13 bases between. The CDR3 length is 14 residues. The CDR3 nucleotides are TGTGCCAGCAGCCCCGACGGGGCCTACTATGGCTACACCTTC. This translates into CASSPDGAYYGYTF.

Regarding this clone: A clone one base away is much larger, so this may be a read error. This specimen includes other DNA sequences encoding the same CDR3. The chain is built from TRBV28 and TRBJ2-5; D is unclear. The germline V and J ends were trimmed by 3 bases and 5 bases, with 4 bases remaining between them. The CDR3 runs 11 residues. Germline V gene lookup returns CDR1 MDHEN and CDR2 SYDVKM. CDR3 DNA: TGTGCCAGCAGTTTCCGCGAGACCCAGTACTTC. Its protein product is CASSFRETQYF.

This chain joins TRBV6-6 and TRBJ2-2; no clear D gene. The germline V gene encodes CDR1 MNHNY and CDR2 SVGAGI (reference sequence). The CDR3 has 13 amino acids. Trimming left V 2 bases short and J 3 bases short, with 4 bases between. In DNA form, the CDR3 reads TGTGCCAGCAGTTACGGTGACACCGGGGAGCTGTTTTTT. It is translated as CASSYGDTGELFF.

The chain has TRBV27 and TRBJ2-7; 9 bases are shared with TRBD2. The V gene's germline CDR1 is MNHEY and CDR2 SMNVEV (reference sequence). With 5 bases clipped from V and 4 bases from J, the junction kept 6 bases outside the gene matches. The CDR3 loop spans 14 amino acids. CDR3 sequence (DNA): TGTGCCAGCAGTATCATAGCGGGAGCTTACGAGCAGTACTTC. It encodes CASSIIAGAYEQYF.

This clone has only one observation. V is TRBV15 and J is TRBJ2-1; maybe TRBD1 (6 bases). Trimming shortened V by 0 bases and J by 1 base, and 22 bases separated the two germline ends. Germline V gene lookup returns CDR1 LNHNV and CDR2 YYDKDF (reference sequence). The length of the CDR3 is 20 residues. The CDR3 nucleotides read TGTGCCACCAGCAGAGATATCGTACAGGGAAGGGGAGAATCCTACAATGAGCAGTTCTTC. Its protein product is CATSRDIVQGRGESYNEQFF.

The chain is built from TRBV5-1 and TRBJ2-7; D unresolved. The CDR3 has 14 amino acids. CDR1 SGHRS and CDR2 YFSETQ come from the germline V gene. The V end lost 0 bases, the J end lost 0 bases, and 7 bases lay between the germline ends. The CDR3 bases are TGCGCCAGCAGCTTGGACAGTCACTCCTACGAGCAGTACTTC. Its protein is CASSLDSHSYEQYF.

The chain recombines TRBV6-5 with TRBJ2-5; tentatively, D is TRBD1 or TRBD2 (5 bases each). The V end was cut by 0 bases, the J end by 5 bases, with 13 bases between. The CDR3 runs 15 residues. Germline V lookup: CDR1 MNHEY, CDR2 SVGAGI. CDR3 amino acids: CASSYSGPGYETQYF. As DNA, the CDR3 is TGTGCCAGCAGTTACTCGGGACCAGGCTATGAGACCCAGTACTTC.

The chain has TRBV2 and TRBJ1-5, with TRBD1 matching 7 bases. Germline lookup yields CDR1 SNHLY and CDR2 FYNNEI. The V gene end was trimmed by 8 bases and the J gene end by 6 bases; junction bases not matched to a gene: 7. The CDR3 contains 13 residues. The DNA of the CDR3 is TGTGCCAGCCGGACAGGCCCGGGTCAGCCCCAGCATTTT. Translated, it gives CASRTGPGQPQHF.

This chain joins TRBV7-2 and TRBJ2-5; D possibly corresponds to TRBD2 (7 bases). Germline V gives CDR1 SGHTA, CDR2 FQGNSA. The CDR3 contains 15 residues. V lost 1 base to trimming and J lost 2 bases, with 11 bases between them. CDR3 sequence reads: CASSLGGGEQETQYF. The CDR3 region has the DNA TGTGCCAGCAGCTTAGGAGGGGGGGAGCAAGAGACCCAGTACTTC.

V usage is TRBV6-5 and J usage is TRBJ2-7; D is uncertain. V gave up 6 bases and J gave up 5 bases, with 8 bases separating them. CDR3 size: 11 residues. Germline CDR1 reads MNHEY; CDR2 reads SVGAGI. The CDR3 reads CASSDFDEQYF. CDR3 sequence (DNA): TGTGCCAGCAGCGATTTCGACGAGCAGTACTTC.

The chain recombines TRBV29-1 with TRBJ2-7, with D perhaps TRBD1 (6 bases). The V end lost 6 bases, the J end lost 3 bases, and 9 bases lay between the germline ends. The germline CDR1 and CDR2 sequences are SQVTM and ANQGSEA. This CDR3 has 11 amino acids. The CDR3 loop is CSVTGLYEQYF. In DNA form, the CDR3 reads TGCAGCGTGACAGGTCTCTACGAGCAGTACTTC.

A few counts support this clone. This rearrangement joins TRBV28 to TRBJ1-5; the match to TRBD1 covers 9 bases. The CDR3 contains 15 residues. Germline CDR1 is MDHEN and CDR2 is SYDVKM. Trimming cost V 5 bases and J 4 bases; bases outside gene matches: 6. The CDR3 region has the DNA TGTGCCAGCAGTCGGGGACAGGGAACGAATCAGCCCCAGCATTTT. Translating it yields CASSRGQGTNQPQHF.

The rearrangement joins TRBV7-2 to TRBJ2-3; D is unclear. The V end was cut by 3 bases, the J end by 6 bases, with 10 bases between. Germline V lookup: CDR1 SGHTA, CDR2 FQGNSA. The CDR3 has 13 residues. CDR3 sequence: CASSFAVLDTQYF. The DNA of the CDR3 is TGTGCCAGCAGCTTCGCGGTCCTCGATACGCAGTATTTT.

J is TRBJ2-7 and V is TRBV4-1; 16 bases map to TRBD2. CDR3 length: 16 amino acids. J gave up 2 bases and V 4 bases, and 2 bases lay outside the gene matches. Per the germline V gene, CDR1 is MGHRA and CDR2 is YSYEKL. The CDR3 region is CASSPGTSGGAYEQYF. DNA for the CDR3: TGCGCCAGCAGCCCCGGGACTAGCGGGGGGGCCTACGAGCAGTACTTC.

V and J are TRBV5-1 and TRBJ2-2; a weak D match, TRBD1 (5 bases). The CDR3 runs 14 residues. Germline CDR1 and CDR2: SGHRS and YFSETQ. Trimming removed 5 bases at V and 0 bases at J, with 8 bases between. Written as DNA, the CDR3 is TGCGCCAGCAGAGGGGATGCGAACACCGGGGAGCTGTTTTTT. Amino acids: CASRGDANTGELFF. The whole variable domain, filled in from reference TRBV5-1 and TRBJ2-2, reads KAGVTQTPRYLIKTRGQQVTLSCSPISGHRSVSWYQQTPGQGLQFLFEYFSETQRNKGNFPGRFSGRQFSNSRSEMNVSTLELGDSALYLCASRGDANTGELFFGEGSRLTVL.

The chain recombines TRBV5-4 with TRBJ1-1, with 7 bases lining up with TRBD1. J gave up 4 bases and V 0 bases, and 6 bases lay outside the gene matches. The V gene's germline CDR1 is SGHNT and CDR2 YYREEE (reference sequence). The CDR3 is 15 amino acids. The CDR3, as DNA: TGTGCCAGCAGCTTGGCGGACAGGATGGGCACTGAAGCTTTCTTT. Its translation is CASSLADRMGTEAFF.

This chain links TRBV5-1 with TRBJ2-5, with D perhaps TRBD1 or TRBD2 (6 bases each). Trimming removed 4 bases at V and 2 bases at J, with 21 bases between. Germline values: CDR1 SGHRS, CDR2 YFSETQ. CDR3 size: 17 residues. CDR3 coding DNA: TGCGCCAGCAGCCCTCAGGTCGGGGGCATGGAACAAGAGACCCAGTACTTC. Translated, it gives CASSPQVGGMEQETQYF.